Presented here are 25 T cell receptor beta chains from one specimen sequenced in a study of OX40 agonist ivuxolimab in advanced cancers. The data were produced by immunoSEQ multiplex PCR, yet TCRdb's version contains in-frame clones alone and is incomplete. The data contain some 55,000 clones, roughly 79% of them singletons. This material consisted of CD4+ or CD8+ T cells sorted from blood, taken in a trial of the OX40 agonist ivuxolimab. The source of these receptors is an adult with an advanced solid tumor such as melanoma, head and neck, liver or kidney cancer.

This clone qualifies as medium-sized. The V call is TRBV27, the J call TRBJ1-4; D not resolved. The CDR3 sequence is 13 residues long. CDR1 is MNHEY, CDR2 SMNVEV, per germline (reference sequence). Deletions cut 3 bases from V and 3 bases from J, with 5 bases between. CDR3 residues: CASSFQPNEKLFF. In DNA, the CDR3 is TGTGCCAGCAGTTTCCAGCCTAATGAAAAACTGTTTTTT.

Written as DNA, the CDR3 is TGTGCCAGCAGTGAATTTGGTGAGCAGTTCTTC. Translating it yields CASSEFGEQFF. This chain connects TRBV2 to TRBJ2-1; D gene unclear. The germline V gene encodes CDR1 SNHLY and CDR2 FYNNEI. CDR3 length: 11 residues. The V end was cut by 2 bases, the J end by 9 bases, with 5 bases between.

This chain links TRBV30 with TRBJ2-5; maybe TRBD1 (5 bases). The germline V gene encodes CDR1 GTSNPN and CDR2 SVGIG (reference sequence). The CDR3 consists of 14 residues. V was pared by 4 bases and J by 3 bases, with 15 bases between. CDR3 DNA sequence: TGTGCCTGGAACCCGAGCAGGGTTAAAGAGACCCAGTACTTC. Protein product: CAWNPSRVKETQYF.

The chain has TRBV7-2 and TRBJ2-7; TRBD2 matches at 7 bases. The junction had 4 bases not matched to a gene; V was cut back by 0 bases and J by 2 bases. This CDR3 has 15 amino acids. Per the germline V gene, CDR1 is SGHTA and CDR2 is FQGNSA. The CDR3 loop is CASSLAASGAYEQYF. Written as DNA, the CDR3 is TGTGCCAGCAGCTTAGCGGCTAGCGGAGCCTACGAGCAGTACTTC.

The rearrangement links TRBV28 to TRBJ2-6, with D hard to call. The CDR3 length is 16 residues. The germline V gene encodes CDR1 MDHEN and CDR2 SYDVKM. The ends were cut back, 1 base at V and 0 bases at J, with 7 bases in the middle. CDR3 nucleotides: TGTGCCAGCAGTTTATACGTAAACTCTGGGGCCAACGTCCTGACTTTC. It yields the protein CASSLYVNSGANVLTF.

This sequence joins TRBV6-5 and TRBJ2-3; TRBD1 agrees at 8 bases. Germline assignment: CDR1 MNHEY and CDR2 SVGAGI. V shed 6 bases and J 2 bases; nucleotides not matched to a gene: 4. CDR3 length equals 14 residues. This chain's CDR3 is CASSPGQVTDTQYF. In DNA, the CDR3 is TGTGCCAGCAGCCCGGGACAGGTCACAGATACGCAGTATTTT.

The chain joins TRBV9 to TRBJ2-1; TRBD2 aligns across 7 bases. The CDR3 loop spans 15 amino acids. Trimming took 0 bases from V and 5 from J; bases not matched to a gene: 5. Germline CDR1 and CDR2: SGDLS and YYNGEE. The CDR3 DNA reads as TGTGCCAGCAGCGTAGACCTAGCGGTTAACAATGAGCAGTTCTTC. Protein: CASSVDLAVNNEQFF. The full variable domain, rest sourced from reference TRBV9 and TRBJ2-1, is DSGVTQTPKHLITATGQRVTLRCSPRSGDLSVYWYQQSLDQGLQFLIQYYNGEERAKGNILERFSAQQFPDLHSELNLSSLELGDSALYFCASSVDLAVNNEQFFGPGTRLTVL.

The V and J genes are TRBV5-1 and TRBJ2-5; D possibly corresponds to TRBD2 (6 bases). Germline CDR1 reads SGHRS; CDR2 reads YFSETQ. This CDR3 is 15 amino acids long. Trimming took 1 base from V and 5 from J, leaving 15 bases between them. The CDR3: CASSLSAGRGETQYF. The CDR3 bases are TGCGCCAGCAGCTTGTCGGCGGGCCGGGGGGAGACCCAGTACTTC.

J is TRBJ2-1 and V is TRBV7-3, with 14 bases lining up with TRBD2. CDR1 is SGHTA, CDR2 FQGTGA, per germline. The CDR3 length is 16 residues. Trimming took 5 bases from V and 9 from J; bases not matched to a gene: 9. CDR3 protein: CASSPRETSGRGEQFF. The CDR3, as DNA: TGTGCCAGCAGCCCTAGGGAGACTAGCGGGAGGGGTGAGCAGTTCTTC.

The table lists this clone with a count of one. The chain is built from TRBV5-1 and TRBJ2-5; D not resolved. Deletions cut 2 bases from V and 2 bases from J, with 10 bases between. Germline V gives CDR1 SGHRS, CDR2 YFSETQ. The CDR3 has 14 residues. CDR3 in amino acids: CASSLGSNQETQYF. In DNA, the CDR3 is TGCGCCAGCAGCTTAGGCAGTAATCAAGAGACCCAGTACTTC.

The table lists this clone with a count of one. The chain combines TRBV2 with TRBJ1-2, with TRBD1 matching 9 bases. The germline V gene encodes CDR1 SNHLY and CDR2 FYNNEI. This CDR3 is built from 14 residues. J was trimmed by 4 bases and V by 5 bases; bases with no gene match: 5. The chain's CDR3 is CASSQGQGVYGYTF. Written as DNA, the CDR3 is TGTGCCAGCAGTCAGGGACAGGGAGTCTATGGCTACACCTTC.

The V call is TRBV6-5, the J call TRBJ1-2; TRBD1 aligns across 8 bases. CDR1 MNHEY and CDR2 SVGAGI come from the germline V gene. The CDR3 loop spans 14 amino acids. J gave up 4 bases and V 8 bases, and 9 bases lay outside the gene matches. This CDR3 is CASSRQGARYGYTF. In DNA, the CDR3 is TGTGCCAGCTCTCGTCAGGGGGCTCGCTATGGCTACACCTTC.

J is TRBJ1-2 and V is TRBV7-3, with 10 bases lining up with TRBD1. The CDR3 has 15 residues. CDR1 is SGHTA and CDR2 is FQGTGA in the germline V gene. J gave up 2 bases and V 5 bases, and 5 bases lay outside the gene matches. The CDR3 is CASSPGQGDNYGYTF. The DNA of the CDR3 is TGTGCCAGCAGCCCCGGACAGGGGGACAACTATGGCTACACCTTC.

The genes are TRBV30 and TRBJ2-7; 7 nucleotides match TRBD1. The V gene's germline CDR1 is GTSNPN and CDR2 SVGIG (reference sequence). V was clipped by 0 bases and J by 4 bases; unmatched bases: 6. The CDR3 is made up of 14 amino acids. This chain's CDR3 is CAWSVKGAGYEQYF. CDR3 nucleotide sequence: TGTGCCTGGAGTGTAAAGGGGGCTGGGTACGAGCAGTACTTC.

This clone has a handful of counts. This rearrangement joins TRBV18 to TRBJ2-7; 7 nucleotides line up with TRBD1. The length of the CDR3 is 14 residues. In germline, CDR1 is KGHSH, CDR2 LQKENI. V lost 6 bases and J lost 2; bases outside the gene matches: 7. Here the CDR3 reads CASSMTGPTYEQYF. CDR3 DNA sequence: TGTGCCAGCTCCATGACAGGGCCTACCTACGAGCAGTACTTC.

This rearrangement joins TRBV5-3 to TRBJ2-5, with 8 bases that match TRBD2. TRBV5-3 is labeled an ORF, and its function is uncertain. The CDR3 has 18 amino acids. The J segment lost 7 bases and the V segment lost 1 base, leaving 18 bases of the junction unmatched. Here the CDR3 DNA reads TGTGCCAGAAGCTTGTCGATCCCTAAGCGGGAGAAGGGGAGGACCCAGTACTTC. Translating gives CARSLSIPKREKGRTQYF.

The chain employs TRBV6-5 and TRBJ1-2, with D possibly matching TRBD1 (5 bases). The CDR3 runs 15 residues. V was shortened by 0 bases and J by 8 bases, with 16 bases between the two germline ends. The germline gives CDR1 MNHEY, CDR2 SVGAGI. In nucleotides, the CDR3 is TGTGCCAGCAGTTACTCGAACATGGGGCGCGGAGGCTACACCTTC. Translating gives CASSYSNMGRGGYTF.

CDR3 in amino acids: CASSARTNTGELFF. CDR3 coding DNA: TGTGCCAGCAGCGCCCGGACTAACACCGGGGAGCTGTTTTTT. V and J are TRBV11-3 and TRBJ2-2, with D perhaps matching TRBD2 (5 bases). This CDR3 comprises 14 residues. Germline V gene lookup returns CDR1 SGHNT and CDR2 YENEEA. The germline V and J ends were trimmed by 5 bases and 2 bases, with 9 bases remaining between them.

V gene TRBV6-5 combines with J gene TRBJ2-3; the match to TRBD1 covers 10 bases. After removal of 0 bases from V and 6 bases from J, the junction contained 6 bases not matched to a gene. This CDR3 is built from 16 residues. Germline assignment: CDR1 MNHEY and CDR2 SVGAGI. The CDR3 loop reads CASSYSRDRGADTQYF. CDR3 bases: TGTGCCAGCAGTTACTCTCGGGACAGGGGAGCGGATACGCAGTATTTT.

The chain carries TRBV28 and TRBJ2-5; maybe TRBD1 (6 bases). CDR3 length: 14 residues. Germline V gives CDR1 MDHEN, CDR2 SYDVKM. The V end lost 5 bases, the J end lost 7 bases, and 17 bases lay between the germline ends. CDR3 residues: CASSPIQGRATQYF. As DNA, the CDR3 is TGTGCCAGCAGTCCCATACAGGGAAGGGCGACCCAGTACTTC.

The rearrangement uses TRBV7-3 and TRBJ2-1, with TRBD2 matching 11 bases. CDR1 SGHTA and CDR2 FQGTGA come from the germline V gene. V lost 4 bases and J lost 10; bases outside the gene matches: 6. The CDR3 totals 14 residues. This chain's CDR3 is CASSSASGRREQFF. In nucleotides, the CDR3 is TGTGCCAGCAGCTCGGCTAGCGGGAGGAGAGAGCAGTTCTTC.

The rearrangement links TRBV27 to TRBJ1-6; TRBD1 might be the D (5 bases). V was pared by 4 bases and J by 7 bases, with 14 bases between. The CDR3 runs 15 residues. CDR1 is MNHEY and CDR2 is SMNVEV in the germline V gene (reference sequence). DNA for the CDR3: TGTGCCAGCAGTTCTTTTGCGACAGTAAATTCACCCCTCCACTTT. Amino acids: CASSSFATVNSPLHF.

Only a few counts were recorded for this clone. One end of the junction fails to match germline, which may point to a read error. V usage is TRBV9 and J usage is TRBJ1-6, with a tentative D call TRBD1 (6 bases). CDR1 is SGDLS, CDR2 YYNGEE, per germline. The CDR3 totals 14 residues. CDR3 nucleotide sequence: TGTGCCAGCAGCCGCGACAGGAACGATTCCCCCCTCCACTTT. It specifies CASSRDRNDSPLHF.

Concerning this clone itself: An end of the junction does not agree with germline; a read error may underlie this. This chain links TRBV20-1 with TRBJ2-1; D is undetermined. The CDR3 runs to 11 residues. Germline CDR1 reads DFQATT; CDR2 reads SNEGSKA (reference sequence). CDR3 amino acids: CSARPYNEQFF. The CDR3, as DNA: TGCAGTGCTCGACCCTATAATGAGCAGTTCTTC.

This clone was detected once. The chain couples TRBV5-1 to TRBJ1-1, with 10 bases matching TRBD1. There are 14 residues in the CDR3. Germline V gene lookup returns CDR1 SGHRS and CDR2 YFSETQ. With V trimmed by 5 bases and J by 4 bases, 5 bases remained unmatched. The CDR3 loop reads CASRRQGAVTEAFF. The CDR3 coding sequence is TGCGCCAGCAGACGACAGGGGGCGGTCACTGAAGCTTTCTTT.